A selection of T cell receptor beta chains follows, all from one sample in a study of T cell clonotyping in hematopoietic cell transplantation. Generated by immunoSEQ multiplex PCR, the TCRdb table keeps only in-frame clones and is missing some. The table shows more than 12,000 clones, with approximately 56% occurring only once. Sequenced: PBMCs. These receptors originate from a human donor who either received an allogeneic hematopoietic cell transplant for a myeloid malignancy or was a related donor (not recorded which). Some clones in this sample may be carry-over from other donors' samples. Each CDR3 is given with its conserved first and last residue. Each record gives: J gene, V gene, CDR3 protein.

TRBJ2-3 | TRBV11-3 | CASSRSLAATDTQYF
TRBJ1-1 | TRBV7-2 | CASSVDRGTEAFF
TRBJ1-2 | TRBV7-6 | CASSLSTGPGDYGYTF
TRBJ2-2 | TRBV29-1 | CSVRIGGTGELFF
TRBJ1-1 | TRBV27 | CASSLNGGNTEAFF
TRBJ1-2 | TRBV9 | CASSVDRTVNYGYTF
TRBJ2-7 | TRBV28 | CASSGGGYSNHEQYF
TRBJ1-2 | TRBV19 | CASSMGQGALGYTF
TRBJ2-7 | TRBV9 | CASSPDRKYYEQYF
TRBJ2-7 | TRBV5-6 | CASSFSTSGVLYEQYF
TRBJ2-5 | TRBV30 | CAWSRRTGTKETQYF
TRBJ2-7 | TRBV30 | CAWNSRDYSYEQYF
TRBJ2-3 | TRBV7-2 | CASSLEARYTQYF
TRBJ2-5 | TRBV29-1 | CSVGVGGGVETQYF
TRBJ1-4 | TRBV4-3 | CASSQDSGRNFNEKLFF
TRBJ1-1 | TRBV6-5 | CASSYSNLHTEAFF
TRBJ1-1 | TRBV20-1 | CSARLPAFF
TRBJ1-1 | TRBV27 | CASSLESMTSVYTEAFF
TRBJ2-6 | TRBV9 | CASSDPGAGSGEGANVLTF
TRBJ1-5 | TRBV6-5 | CASSLARVNQPQHF
TRBJ1-2 | TRBV7-9 | CASSFGGNYGYTF
TRBJ1-1 | TRBV30 | CAWSFSTHTSEAFF
TRBJ2-5 | TRBV19 | CASSITDTETQYF
TRBJ1-2 | TRBV4-1 | CASSQDRGPYGYTF
TRBJ2-7 | TRBV28 | CASSQLDENRGYEQYF
TRBJ1-4 | TRBV4-3 | CASSQDLGAATNEKLFF
TRBJ2-7 | TRBV6-5 | CASSRIGNYEQYF